One sample yielded the 10 T cell receptor beta chains listed below, sequenced in a study of blood T cell repertoires in COVID-19. Repertoires were generated with immunoSEQ multiplex PCR, while TCRdb's copy carries only in-frame clones and drops some. The sample lists some 23,000 clones, roughly nine tenths occurring once. The specimen sequenced was peripheral blood. The receptors derive from a human donor with active COVID-19. The donor label of this sample is uncertain.

The rearrangement uses TRBV29-1 and TRBJ2-2; 10 positions match TRBD1. Germline lookup yields CDR1 SQVTM and CDR2 ANQGSEA. The junction had 9 bases not matched to a gene; V was cut back by 5 bases and J by 6 bases. The CDR3 spans 15 residues. Written as DNA, the CDR3 is TGCAGCGTTCCCGGGACCGGGACAGGGGCCGGGGAGCTGTTTTTT. It specifies CSVPGTGTGAGELFF.

J is TRBJ2-5 and V is TRBV7-6; the D gene is possibly TRBD1 (5 bases). V shed 2 bases and J shed 1 base, with 11 bases lying between them. Germline CDR1 is SGHVS and CDR2 is FNYEAQ. The CDR3 is made up of 15 amino acids. For the CDR3, the DNA is TGTGCCAGCAGCTTAAGTTCGCAGGGCCAAGAGACCCAGTACTTC. Its translation: CASSLSSQGQETQYF.

This rearrangement joins TRBV25-1 to TRBJ1-1; 9 bases fit TRBD1. Germline assignment: CDR1 MGHDK and CDR2 SYGVNS. V was clipped by 4 bases and J by 5 bases; unmatched bases: 5. The CDR3 loop spans 14 amino acids. The DNA of the CDR3 is TGTGCCAGCAGTGTACAGGGGGCCGTGACTGAAGCTTTCTTT. Its protein product is CASSVQGAVTEAFF. Combining the CDR3 with reference TRBV25-1 and TRBJ1-1 gives the whole variable domain EADIYQTPRYLVIGTGKKITLECSQTMGHDKMYWYQQDPGMELHLIHYSYGVNSTEKGDLSSESTVSRIRTEHFPLTLESARPSHTSQYLCASSVQGAVTEAFFGQGTRLTVV.

The CDR3 sequence is CASSDGATGYGYTF. The DNA of the CDR3 is TGTGCCAGCAGTGATGGAGCAACAGGGTATGGCTACACCTTC. The rearrangement joins TRBV6-1 to TRBJ1-2, with D maybe TRBD1 (6 bases). The V gene's germline CDR1 is MNHNS and CDR2 SASEGT. The CDR3 has 14 residues. Trimming took 3 bases from V and 5 from J, leaving 13 bases between them.

V gene TRBV25-1 combines with J gene TRBJ2-1; D perhaps matches TRBD1 (5 bases). With 4 bases removed from V and 8 bases from J, the gap between germline ends came to 12 bases. This CDR3 spans 13 amino acids. CDR1 is MGHDK and CDR2 is SYGVNS in the germline V gene. For the CDR3, the DNA is TGTGCCAGCAGTGTAGGGGCTGTATATGAGCAGTTCTTC. Its protein is CASSVGAVYEQFF.

The rearrangement joins TRBV19 to TRBJ2-1, with 10 bases lining up with TRBD2. The V segment lost 7 bases and the J segment 10 bases; nucleotides outside the gene matches: 13. Per germline, CDR1 LNHDA and CDR2 SQIVND (reference sequence). This CDR3 region has 15 residues. The CDR3 DNA is TGTGCCAGTACCCCGGCTAGCGGGAGCTTGGCCGAGCAGTTCTTC. Residues: CASTPASGSLAEQFF.

The chain couples TRBV4-2 to TRBJ1-4, with TRBD1 matching 9 bases. This CDR3 is 16 amino acids long. V gave up 1 base and J gave up 5 bases; unmatched junction bases: 5. The germline V gene encodes CDR1 LGHNA and CDR2 YNFKEQ. The CDR3 spells CASSQVKGTGNEKLFF. The CDR3 DNA is TGTGCCAGCAGCCAAGTTAAGGGGACAGGGAATGAAAAACTGTTTTTT.

The V and J genes are TRBV2 and TRBJ2-3; TRBD2 matches 9 bases. Losses at the gene ends were 5 bases for V and 6 bases for J; bases not matched to a gene: 18. This CDR3 is 18 amino acids long. Per the germline V gene, CDR1 is SNHLY and CDR2 is FYNNEI. The CDR3 loop reads CASSPTRGIAGVGDTQYF. CDR3 nucleotide sequence: TGTGCCAGCAGTCCCACACGGGGGATAGCGGGAGTAGGTGATACGCAGTATTTT.

The gene calls are TRBV2 and TRBJ2-7; weak D call: TRBD2 (6 bases). The CDR3 covers 14 residues. The germline V and J ends were trimmed by 2 bases and 2 bases, with 10 bases remaining between them. Per germline, CDR1 SNHLY and CDR2 FYNNEI. Written as DNA, the CDR3 is TGTGCCAGCAGTGAATCTAGCGCAGCCTACGAGCAGTACTTC. It yields the protein CASSESSAAYEQYF. Complete variable domain (other parts from reference TRBV2 and TRBJ2-7): EPEVTQTPSHQVTQMGQEVILRCVPISNHLYFYWYRQILGQKVEFLVSFYNNEISEKSEIFDDQFSVERPDGSNFTLKIRSTKLEDSAMYFCASSESSAAYEQYFGPGTRLTVT.

The chain combines TRBV3-1 (or the pseudogene TRBV3-2) with TRBJ2-4; perhaps TRBD2 as D (5 bases). The germline V gene has CDR1 LGHDT and CDR2 YNNKEL (reference sequence). With 3 bases removed from V and 7 bases from J, the gap between germline ends came to 16 bases. This CDR3 is built from 15 residues. The CDR3 DNA reads TGTGCCAGCAGCCACAACGCGGGTTTGGAGAACATTCAGTACTTC. It yields the protein CASSHNAGLENIQYF.